The present T cell receptor beta chain was sequenced within a study of PD-L1 blockade in urothelial cancer. Across the study: Blood was analyzed 3 weeks (second dose) and 6 weeks after treatment start. T cells numbered a median of approximately 140,000 in the blood samples. Study-level results: Improved survival was predicted by pretreatment blood TCR clonality below the median.

CDR1 is MNHEY and CDR2 is SVGAGI in the germline V gene. CDR3 length: 14 amino acids. Trimming cost V 6 bases and J 3 bases, with 14 bases left between them. Notes on this clone: Its antigen is unknown.

Measured with immunoSEQ multiplex PCR; TCRdb has only the in-frame clones, and not every one. The profile shows some 100,000 clones, 90% to 95% of them singletons. V gene TRBV6-5 combines with J gene TRBJ1-2; D gene ambiguous. This TCR was sampled from a woman older than 75 with urothelial cancer. The starting material was PBMCs, obtained around atezolizumab (anti-PD-L1) treatment. DNA for the CDR3: TGTGCCAGCAGCCACGACAAAAAGTACTATGGCTACACCTTC. It codes for CASSHDKKYYGYTF.